This T cell receptor (beta chain) was recovered during a study of read filtering for tumor transcriptome and immune sequencing. Study information: Fewer than ten patients were R-ISS I, some 16 were R-ISS II, about seven were R-ISS III. Study-wide results and limits: This fraction held mixed bone marrow immune cells after CD138-negative sorting. RNA-seq captured clonotypes less deeply and reliably than IR-seq. IR-seq and RNA-seq agreed better without single-read clonotypes.

The CDR3 consists of 13 residues. Trimming took 7 bases from V and 3 from J, leaving 7 bases between them. Molecular barcoded adaptors covering alpha/delta and beta/gamma chains were used on approximately 440 ng RNA. A single record per CDR3 protein comes from TCRdb applying MiXCR to the reads. The sample has about 61,000 distinct CDR3 sequences, 15% to 25% seen once; the top ten hold more than 12%. This clonotype has a handful of counts. Antigen unknown. One base away lies a much larger clone, so this may be a sequencing read error. The genes are TRBV12-3 or TRBV12-4 and TRBJ2-6; D ambiguous. The TCR comes from a donor at least 40 years old with multiple myeloma. Input material: a population of CD138-negative cells sorted from bone marrow. The CDR3 spells CASIPFGANVLTF. The CDR3 nucleotides are TGTGCCAGCATCCCGTTTGGGGCCAACGTCCTGACTTTC.